This T cell receptor beta chain was sequenced for a study of a mutant IDH1 vaccine in newly diagnosed glioma. Turning to the study itself: Most patients had radiochemotherapy with temozolomide before enrollment; others had one alone. In the visit schedule, V12 fell in week 35, while V13 fell in week 47.

The time point here: week 47, end of study. Every vaccination contained 300 ug of the mutant IDH1 20-mer peptide and was paired with topical imiquimod. Eight vaccine injections were given to patients in weeks 1, 3, 5, 7, 11, 15, 19 and 23. New astrocytomas of WHO grade 3 or 4 that were IDH1-mutant and ATRX-lost were found in the donors. In regard to this clone: Its antigen is not known.

The table came from immunoSEQ multiplex PCR; TCRdb's copy has only in-frame clones and leaves some out. The repertoire holds fewer than 95,000 clones, with 81% as singletons. This receptor was obtained from a man aged 40-50 years with glioma. The sequences come from PBMCs, collected from a glioma patient whose treatment included an IDH1 peptide vaccine.

CDR3 sequence reads: CASSQPGQNYNEQFF. Written as DNA, the CDR3 is TGCGCCAGCAGCCAGCCGGGACAGAATTACAATGAGCAGTTCTTC. The rearrangement joins TRBV4-3 to TRBJ2-1; TRBD1 agrees at 7 bases. Germline V gene data show CDR1 as LGHNA and CDR2 as YSLEER. With 3 bases clipped from V and 4 bases from J, the junction kept 6 bases outside the gene matches. This CDR3 has 15 residues.